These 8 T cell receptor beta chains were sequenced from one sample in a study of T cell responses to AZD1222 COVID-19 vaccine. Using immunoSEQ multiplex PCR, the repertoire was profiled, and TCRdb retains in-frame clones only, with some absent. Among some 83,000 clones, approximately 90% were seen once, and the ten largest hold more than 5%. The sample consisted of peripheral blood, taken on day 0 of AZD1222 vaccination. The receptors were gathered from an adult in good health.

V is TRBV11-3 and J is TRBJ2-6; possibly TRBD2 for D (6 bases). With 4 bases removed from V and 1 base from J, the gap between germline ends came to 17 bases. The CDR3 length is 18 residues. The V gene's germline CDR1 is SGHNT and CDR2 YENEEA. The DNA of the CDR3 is TGTGCCAGCAGCTCCTTGGGGGGAAATCGGTCTGGGGCCAACGTCCTGACTTTC. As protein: CASSSLGGNRSGANVLTF.

CDR3 region: CASREGVPNQPQHF. CDR3 DNA: TGTGCCAGCAGGGAGGGGGTCCCCAATCAGCCCCAGCATTTT. The chain employs TRBV28 and TRBJ1-5; possible D gene TRBD1, 6 bases. Trimming cost V 6 bases and J 3 bases, with 12 bases left between them. Germline lookup yields CDR1 MDHEN and CDR2 SYDVKM. The CDR3 is 14 amino acids.

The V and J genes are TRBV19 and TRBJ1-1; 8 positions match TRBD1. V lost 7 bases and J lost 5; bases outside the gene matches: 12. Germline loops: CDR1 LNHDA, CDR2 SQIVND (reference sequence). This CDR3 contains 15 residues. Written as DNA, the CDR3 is TGTGCCAGTAACCTACCTGACAGGGGCCGGACTGAAGCTTTCTTT. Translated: CASNLPDRGRTEAFF.

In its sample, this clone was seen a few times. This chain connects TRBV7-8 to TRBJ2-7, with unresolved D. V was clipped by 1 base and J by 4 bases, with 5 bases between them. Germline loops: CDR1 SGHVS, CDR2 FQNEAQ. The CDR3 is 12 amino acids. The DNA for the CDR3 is TGTGCCAGCAGCTTAGAATTATACGAGCAGTACTTC. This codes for CASSLELYEQYF.

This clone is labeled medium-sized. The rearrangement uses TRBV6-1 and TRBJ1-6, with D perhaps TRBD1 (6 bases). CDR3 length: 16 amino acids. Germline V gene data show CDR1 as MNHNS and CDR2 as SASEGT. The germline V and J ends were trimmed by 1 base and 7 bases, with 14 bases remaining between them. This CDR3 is CASSEDFPGENSPLHF. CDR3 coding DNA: TGTGCCAGCAGTGAAGACTTCCCAGGGGAGAATTCACCCCTCCACTTT.

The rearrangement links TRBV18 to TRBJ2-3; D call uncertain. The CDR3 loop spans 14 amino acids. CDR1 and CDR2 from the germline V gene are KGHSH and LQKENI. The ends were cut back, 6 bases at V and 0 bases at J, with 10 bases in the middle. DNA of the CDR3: TGTGCCAGCTCCCCCGGACCAAGCACAGATACGCAGTATTTT. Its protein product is CASSPGPSTDTQYF. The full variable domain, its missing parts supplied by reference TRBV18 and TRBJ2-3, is NAGVMQNPRHLVRRRGQEARLRCSPMKGHSHVYWYRQLPEEGLKFMVYLQKENIIDESGMPKERFSAEFPKEGPSILRIQQVVRGDSAAYFCASSPGPSTDTQYFGPGTRLTVL.

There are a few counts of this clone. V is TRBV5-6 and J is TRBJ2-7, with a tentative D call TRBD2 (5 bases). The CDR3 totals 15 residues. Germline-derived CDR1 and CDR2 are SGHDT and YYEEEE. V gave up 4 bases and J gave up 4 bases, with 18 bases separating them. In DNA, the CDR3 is TGTGCCAGCAGCCCACCGGGAATTAAGGCGTACGAGCAGTACTTC. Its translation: CASSPPGIKAYEQYF.

CDR3 residues: CASSQDITRQYEQYF. The CDR3 nucleotides read TGCGCCAGCAGCCAAGATATAACCCGCCAGTACGAGCAGTACTTC. This sequence joins TRBV4-3 and TRBJ2-7; no clear D gene. V was shortened by 0 bases and J by 4 bases, with 13 bases between the two germline ends. The CDR3 consists of 15 residues. In germline, CDR1 is LGHNA, CDR2 YSLEER.